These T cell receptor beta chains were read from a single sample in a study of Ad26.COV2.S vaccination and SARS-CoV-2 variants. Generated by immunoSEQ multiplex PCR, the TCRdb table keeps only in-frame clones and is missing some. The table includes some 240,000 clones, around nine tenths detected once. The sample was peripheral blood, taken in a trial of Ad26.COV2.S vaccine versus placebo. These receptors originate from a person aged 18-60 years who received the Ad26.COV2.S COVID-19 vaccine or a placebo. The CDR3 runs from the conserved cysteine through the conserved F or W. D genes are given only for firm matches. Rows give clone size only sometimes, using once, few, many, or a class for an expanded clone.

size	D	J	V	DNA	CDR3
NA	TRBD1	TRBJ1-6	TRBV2	TGTGCCAGCAGGACTTGGGGGACAGGGAATTCACCCCTCCACTTT	CASRTWGTGNSPLHF
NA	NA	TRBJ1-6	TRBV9	TGTGCCAGCAGCGGCCGGGACGGTCCCTCCTATAATTCACCCCTCCACTTT	CASSGRDGPSYNSPLHF
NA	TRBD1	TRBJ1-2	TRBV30	TGTGCCTGGAGTCGGGACAGGCCCTATGGCTACACCTTC	CAWSRDRPYGYTF
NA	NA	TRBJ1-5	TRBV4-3	TGCGCCAGCAGCCTGGCAGGGAATCAGCCCCAGCATTTT	CASSLAGNQPQHF
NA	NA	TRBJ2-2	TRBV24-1	TGTGCCACCAGTGGGACGGTGAACACCGGGGAGCTGTTTTTT	CATSGTVNTGELFF
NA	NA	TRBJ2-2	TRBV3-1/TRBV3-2	TGTGCCAGCAGCCACCTCGGCTTAACACTCGCGAACACCGGGGAGCTGTTTTTT	CASSHLGLTLANTGELFF
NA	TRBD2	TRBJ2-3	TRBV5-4	TGTGCCAGCAGCCTCGGGGGGACGGGGACAGATACGCAGTATTTT	CASSLGGTGTDTQYF
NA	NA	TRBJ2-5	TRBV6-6	TGTGCCAGCAGTTACGGCGAGACCCAGTACTTC	CASSYGETQYF
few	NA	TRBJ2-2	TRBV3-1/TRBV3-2	TGTGCCAGCAGCCAAGTTAGCACCGGGGAGCTGTTTTTT	CASSQVSTGELFF
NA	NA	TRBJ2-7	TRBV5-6	TGTGCCAGCAGCTTGGTTAGCGGGACAGGGTCATACTACGAGCAGTACTTC	CASSLVSGTGSYYEQYF
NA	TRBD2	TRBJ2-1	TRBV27	TGTGCCAGCAGGCTTCTAGCGGGAGGGCTCAATGAGCAGTTCTTC	CASRLLAGGLNEQFF
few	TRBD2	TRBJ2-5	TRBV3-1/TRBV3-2	TGTGCCAGCAGCCCCCGACTAGCGCTACAAGAGACCCAGTACTTC	CASSPRLALQETQYF
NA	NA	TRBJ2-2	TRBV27	TGTGCCAGCAGTTTAAGGGACACCGGGGAGCTGTTTTTT	CASSLRDTGELFF
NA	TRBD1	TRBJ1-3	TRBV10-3	TGTGCCATCAGGGGGGACAGGGCCGGAAACACCATATATTTT	CAIRGDRAGNTIYF
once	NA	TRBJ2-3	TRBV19	TGTGCCAGTAGTCCCTTGGGTGTAGATACGCAGTATTTT	CASSPLGVDTQYF
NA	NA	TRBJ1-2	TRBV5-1	TGCGCCAGCAGCTTGGGACAGTCATTAGCTATGCATGGCTACACCTTC	CASSLGQSLAMHGYTF
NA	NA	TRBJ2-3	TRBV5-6	TGTGCCAGCAGCCGAAAAGGGGGGACAGATACGCAGTATTTT	CASSRKGGTDTQYF
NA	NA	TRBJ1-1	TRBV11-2	TGTGCCAGCAGCTTAGGCAGGAAAGTGGTGGGCACTGAAGCTTTCTTT	CASSLGRKVVGTEAFF
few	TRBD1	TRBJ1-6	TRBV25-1	TGTGCCAGCAACTTACAGGGGTCTAATTCACCCCTCCACTTT	CASNLQGSNSPLHF
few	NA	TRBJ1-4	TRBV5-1	TGCGCCAGCAGCTTGGCTGGGGAAGAAAAACTGTTTTTT	CASSLAGEEKLFF
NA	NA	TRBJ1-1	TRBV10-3	TGTGCCATCCAAAAGGACGCAATGAACACTGAAGCTTTCTTT	CAIQKDAMNTEAFF
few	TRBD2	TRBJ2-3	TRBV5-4	TGTGCCAGCACCTGGGGGTTAGCGGGAGCAGGCACAGATACGCAGTATTTT	CASTWGLAGAGTDTQYF
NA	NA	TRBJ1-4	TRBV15	TGTGCCACCAGCAGAGGACTGCTTAATGAAAAACTGTTTTTT	CATSRGLLNEKLFF
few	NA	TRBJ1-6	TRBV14	TGTGCCAGCAGAATCGCCCCCCGGTACAATTCACCCCTCCACTTT	CASRIAPRYNSPLHF
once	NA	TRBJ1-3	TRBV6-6	TGTGCCTGTGGGGGGGCAAAGTCTGGAAACACCATATATTTT	CACGGAKSGNTIYF
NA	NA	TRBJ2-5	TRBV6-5	TGTGCCAGCAGACCCCGACGGAACCGAGCAGAGACCCAGTACTTC	CASRPRRNRAETQYF
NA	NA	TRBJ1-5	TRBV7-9	TGTGCCAGCAGCTATGATATATACGGGGGTTCCCAGCATTTT	CASSYDIYGGSQHF
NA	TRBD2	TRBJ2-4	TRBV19	TGTGCCAGTAGTATGGGGCGGGAGACGGGCAAAAACATTCAGTACTTC	CASSMGRETGKNIQYF
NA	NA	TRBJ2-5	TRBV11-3	TGTGCCAGCAGCTCCAGGACGGCTGGGGAGACCCAGTACTTC	CASSSRTAGETQYF
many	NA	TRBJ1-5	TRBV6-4	TGTGCCAGCAGTGAGGGATATAGCAATCAGCCCCAGCATTTT	CASSEGYSNQPQHF
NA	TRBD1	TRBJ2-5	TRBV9	TGTGCCAGCAGCGCTGGGACAGGGAAAGAGACCCAGTACTTC	CASSAGTGKETQYF
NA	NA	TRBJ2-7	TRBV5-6	TGTGCCAGCAGCTTGGACCGGAAGACACCCTACGAGCAGTACTTC	CASSLDRKTPYEQYF
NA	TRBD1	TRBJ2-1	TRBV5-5	TGTGCCAGCAGCACGACGGACAGGGGTTACAATGAGCAGTTCTTC	CASSTTDRGYNEQFF
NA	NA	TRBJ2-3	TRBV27	TGTGCCAGCAGTTTATCGGGACGGGCCGGAGATACGCAGTATTTT	CASSLSGRAGDTQYF
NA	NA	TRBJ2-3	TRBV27	TGTGCCAGCAGCGTGGAACCCCCCCGGAGCGCAGATACGCAGTATTTT	CASSVEPPRSADTQYF
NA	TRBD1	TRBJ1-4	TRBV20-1	TGCAGTGCTAGTTGGCCAGGGGGAACTAATGAAAAACTGTTTTTT	CSASWPGGTNEKLFF
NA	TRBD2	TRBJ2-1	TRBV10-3	TGTGCCACCTCTAGCGGGGGGGCCCCCTACAATGAGCAGTTCTTC	CATSSGGAPYNEQFF
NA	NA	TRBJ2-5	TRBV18	TGTGCCAGCTCACCTGACAGATACCAAGAGACCCAGTACTTC	CASSPDRYQETQYF
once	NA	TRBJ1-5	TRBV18	TGTGCCAGCTCACAGAATCGGGGGGGCAATCAGCCCCAGCATTTT	CASSQNRGGNQPQHF
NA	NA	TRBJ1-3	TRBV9	TGTGCCAGCAGCGTACCAGACTCTGGAAACACCATATATTTT	CASSVPDSGNTIYF
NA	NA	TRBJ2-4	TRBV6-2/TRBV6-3	TGTGCCAGCAGCCCCAGCGGGCCTCTCAGCATAAACCCCAAAAACATTCAGTACTTC	CASSPSGPLSINPKNIQYF
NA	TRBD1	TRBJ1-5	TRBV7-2	TGTGCCAGCAGCAAACAGGGGGATAGCAATCAGCCCCAGCATTTT	CASSKQGDSNQPQHF
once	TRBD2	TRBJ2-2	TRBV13	TGTGCCAGCAGACCGGCGGGGGGAGGAGACGGGGAGCTGTTTTTT	CASRPAGGGDGELFF
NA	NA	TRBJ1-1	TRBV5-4	TGTGCCAGCAGCGAGGCATTGAACACTGAAGCTTTCTTT	CASSEALNTEAFF
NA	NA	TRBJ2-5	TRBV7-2	TGTGCCAGCAGCCCTAGCGCCTCGCGGGGGACCCAGTACTTC	CASSPSASRGTQYF
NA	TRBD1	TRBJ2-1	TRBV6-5	TGTGCCAGCAGCAATAACAGGGGTAATGAGCAGTTCTTC	CASSNNRGNEQFF
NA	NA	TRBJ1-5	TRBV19	TGTGCCAGTAGAATTGCGGGTTATGGCAATCAGCCCCAGCATTTT	CASRIAGYGNQPQHF
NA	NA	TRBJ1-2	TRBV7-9	TGTGCCAGCAGCTTAGCGGGGACGGGACTCTATGGCTACACCTTC	CASSLAGTGLYGYTF
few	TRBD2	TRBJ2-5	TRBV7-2	TGTGCCAGCAGCTTAGGGGTTAGCGGGGGGACCTTCGGAGAGACCCAGTACTTC	CASSLGVSGGTFGETQYF
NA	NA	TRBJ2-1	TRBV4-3	TGCGCCAGCAGCCAACAGACAGAGAGCTCCTACAATGAGCAGTTCTTC	CASSQQTESSYNEQFF
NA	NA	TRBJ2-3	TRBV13	TGTGCCAGCAGCTTAACTGGCGGGGGCAGGTCAGATACGCAGTATTTT	CASSLTGGGRSDTQYF